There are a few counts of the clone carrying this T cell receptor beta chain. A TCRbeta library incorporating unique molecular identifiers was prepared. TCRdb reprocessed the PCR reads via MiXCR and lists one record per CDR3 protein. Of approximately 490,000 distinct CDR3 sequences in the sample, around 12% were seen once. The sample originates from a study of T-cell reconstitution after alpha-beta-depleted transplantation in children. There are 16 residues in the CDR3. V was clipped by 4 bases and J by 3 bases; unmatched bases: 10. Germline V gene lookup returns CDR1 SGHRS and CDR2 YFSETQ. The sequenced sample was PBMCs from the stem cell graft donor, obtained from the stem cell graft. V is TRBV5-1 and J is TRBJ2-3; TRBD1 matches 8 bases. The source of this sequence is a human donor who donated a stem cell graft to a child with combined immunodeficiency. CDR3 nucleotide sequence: TGCGCCAGCAGCCTGCCCGGGACAGGAGGAACAGATACGCAGTATTTT. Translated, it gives CASSLPGTGGTDTQYF.